This T cell receptor beta chain originates from a study of blood T cell repertoires in COVID-19. The overall study: The cDNA or gDNA used as material had been derived from T cells, B-cell-depleted T cells, or PBMCs.

Trimming took 5 bases from V and 10 from J, leaving 18 bases between them. The length of the CDR3 is 15 residues. Germline CDR1 and CDR2: MDHEN and SYDVKM. Across 20 to 25 US areas, participants ranged in age from about 18 to 100 years. In the authors' workflow: Amplification with reference gene primers provided the estimates of nucleated cell counts. Profiled with immunoSEQ multiplex PCR; TCRdb holds only in-frame clones, not every one. The V and J calls and clone size come from that table; D and trimming were worked out from the DNA. The profile shows some 360,000 clones, more than 70% of them singletons. This clone was detected only a few times.

The V gene is TRBV28, the J gene TRBJ1-6; a possible D gene is TRBD1 (5 bases). The sequence was collected from a woman in her twenties or thirties who had been exposed to COVID-19. The sample was PBMCs or T cells enriched from blood (not recorded which). The CDR3 is CASSLSQGGWSPLHF. The DNA of the CDR3 is TGTGCCAGCAGTCTATCTCAGGGAGGGTGGTCACCCCTCCACTTT. The variable domain in full, with the rest retrieved from reference TRBV28 and TRBJ1-6, is DVKVTQSSRYLVKRTGEKVFLECVQDMDHENMFWYRQDPGLGLRLIYFSYDVKMKEKGDIPEGYSVSREKKERFSLILESASTNQTSMYLCASSLSQGGWSPLHFGNGTRLTVT.